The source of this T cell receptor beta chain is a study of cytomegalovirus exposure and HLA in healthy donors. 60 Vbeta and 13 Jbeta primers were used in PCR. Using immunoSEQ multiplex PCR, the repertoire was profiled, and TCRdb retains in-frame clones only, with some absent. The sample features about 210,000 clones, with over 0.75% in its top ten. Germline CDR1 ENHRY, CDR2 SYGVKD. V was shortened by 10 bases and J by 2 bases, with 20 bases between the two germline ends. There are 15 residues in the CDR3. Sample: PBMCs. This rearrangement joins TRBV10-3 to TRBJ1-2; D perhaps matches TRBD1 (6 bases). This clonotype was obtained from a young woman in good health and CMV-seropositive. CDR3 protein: CATNQFAQGNYGYTF. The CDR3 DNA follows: TGTGCCACAAACCAATTCGCACAGGGAAACTATGGCTACACCTTC.